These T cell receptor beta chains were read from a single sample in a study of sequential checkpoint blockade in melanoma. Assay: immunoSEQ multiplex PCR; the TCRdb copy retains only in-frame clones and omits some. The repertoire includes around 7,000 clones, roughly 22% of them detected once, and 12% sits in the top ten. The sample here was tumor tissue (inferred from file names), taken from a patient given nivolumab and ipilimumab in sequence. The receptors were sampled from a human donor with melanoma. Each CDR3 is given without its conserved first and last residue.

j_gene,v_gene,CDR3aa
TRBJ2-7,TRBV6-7,ASSYPGQGPREQY
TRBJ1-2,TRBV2,ASKQGPYGYT
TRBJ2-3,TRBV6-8,ASWRGGRVDTQY
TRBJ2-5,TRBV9,ASSAPSQETQY
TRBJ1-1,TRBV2,ASTERGTEAF
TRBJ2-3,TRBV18,ASSPRWTVGTDTQY
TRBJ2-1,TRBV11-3,ASSSLQRGKGGQF
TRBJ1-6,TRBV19,ASSILGAGDNSPLH
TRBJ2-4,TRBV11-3,ASSSGGYSVNIQY
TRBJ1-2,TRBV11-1,ASSTGTIGYGYT